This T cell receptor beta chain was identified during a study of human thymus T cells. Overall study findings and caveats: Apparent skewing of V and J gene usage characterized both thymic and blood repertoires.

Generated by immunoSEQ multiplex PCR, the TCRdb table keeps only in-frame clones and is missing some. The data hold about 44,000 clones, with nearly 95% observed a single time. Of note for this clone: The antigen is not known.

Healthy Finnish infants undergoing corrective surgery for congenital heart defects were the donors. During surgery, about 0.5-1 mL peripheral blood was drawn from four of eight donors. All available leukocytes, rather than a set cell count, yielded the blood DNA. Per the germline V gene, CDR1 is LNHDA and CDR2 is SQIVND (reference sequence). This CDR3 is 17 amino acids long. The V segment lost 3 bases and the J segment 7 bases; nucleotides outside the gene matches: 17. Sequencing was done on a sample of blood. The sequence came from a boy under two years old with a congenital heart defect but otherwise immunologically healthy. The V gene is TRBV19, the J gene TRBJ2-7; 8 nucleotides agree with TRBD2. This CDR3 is CASSMNPTGGGSREQYF. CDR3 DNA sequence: TGTGCCAGTAGTATGAATCCAACCGGGGGGGGCTCGCGGGAGCAGTACTTC.